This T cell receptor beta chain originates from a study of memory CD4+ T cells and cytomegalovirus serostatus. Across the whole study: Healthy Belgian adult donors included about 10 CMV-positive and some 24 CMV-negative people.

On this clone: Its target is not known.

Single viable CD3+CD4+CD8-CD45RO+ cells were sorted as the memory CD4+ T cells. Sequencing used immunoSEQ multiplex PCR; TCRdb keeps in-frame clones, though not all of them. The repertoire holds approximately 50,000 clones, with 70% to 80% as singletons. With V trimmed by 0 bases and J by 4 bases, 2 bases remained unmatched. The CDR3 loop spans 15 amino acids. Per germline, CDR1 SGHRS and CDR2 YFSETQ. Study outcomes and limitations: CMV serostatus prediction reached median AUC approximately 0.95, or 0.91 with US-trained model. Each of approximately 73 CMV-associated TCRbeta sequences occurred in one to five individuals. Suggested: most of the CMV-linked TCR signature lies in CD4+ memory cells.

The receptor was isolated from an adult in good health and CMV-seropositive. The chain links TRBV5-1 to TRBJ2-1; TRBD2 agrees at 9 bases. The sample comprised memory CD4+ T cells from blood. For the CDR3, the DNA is TGCGCCAGCAGCTTGGAAGCGGGAGGATACAATGAGCAGTTCTTC. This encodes CASSLEAGGYNEQFF.